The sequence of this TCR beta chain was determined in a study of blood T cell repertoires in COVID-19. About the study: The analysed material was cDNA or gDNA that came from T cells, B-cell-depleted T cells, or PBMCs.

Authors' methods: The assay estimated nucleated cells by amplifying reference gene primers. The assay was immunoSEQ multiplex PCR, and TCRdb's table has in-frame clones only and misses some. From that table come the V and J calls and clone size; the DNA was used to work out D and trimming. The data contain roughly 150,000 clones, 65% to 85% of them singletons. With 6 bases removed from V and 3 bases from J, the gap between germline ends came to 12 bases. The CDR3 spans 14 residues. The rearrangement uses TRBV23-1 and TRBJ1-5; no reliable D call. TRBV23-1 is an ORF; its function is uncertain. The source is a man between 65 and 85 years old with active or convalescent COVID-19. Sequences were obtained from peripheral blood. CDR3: CASSRQRVNQPQHF. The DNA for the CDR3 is TGCGCCAGCAGCCGACAACGAGTCAATCAGCCCCAGCATTTT.